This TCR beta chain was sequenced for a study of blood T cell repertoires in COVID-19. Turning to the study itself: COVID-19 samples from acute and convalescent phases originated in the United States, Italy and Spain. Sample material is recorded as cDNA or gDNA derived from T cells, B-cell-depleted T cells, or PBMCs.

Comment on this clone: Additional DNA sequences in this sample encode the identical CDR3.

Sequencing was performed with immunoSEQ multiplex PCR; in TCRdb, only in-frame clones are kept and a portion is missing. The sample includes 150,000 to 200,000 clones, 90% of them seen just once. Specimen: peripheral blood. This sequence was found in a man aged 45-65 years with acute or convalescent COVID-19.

The CDR3 reads CASSEGASTDTQYF. DNA for the CDR3: TGTGCCAGCAGTGAAGGGGCTAGCACAGATACGCAGTATTTT. The chain uses TRBV6-1 and TRBJ2-3; the D is unclear. The CDR3 totals 14 residues. In germline, CDR1 is MNHNS, CDR2 SASEGT. V lost 1 base and J lost 0, with 5 bases in between.